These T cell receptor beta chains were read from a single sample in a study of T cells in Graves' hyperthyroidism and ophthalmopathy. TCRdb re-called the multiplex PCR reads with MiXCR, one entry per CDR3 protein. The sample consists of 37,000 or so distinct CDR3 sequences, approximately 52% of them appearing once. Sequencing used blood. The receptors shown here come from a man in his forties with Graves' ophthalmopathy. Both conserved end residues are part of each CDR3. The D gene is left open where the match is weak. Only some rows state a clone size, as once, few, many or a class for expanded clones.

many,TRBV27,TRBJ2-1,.,TGTGCCAGCGGACGAGGGACGGTCTACAATGAGCAGTTCTTC,CASGRGTVYNEQFF
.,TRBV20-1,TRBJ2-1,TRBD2,TGCAGTGCTAGAGATAACAAGCGGGGGGGCCTGAATGAGCAGTTCTTC,CSARDNKRGGLNEQFF
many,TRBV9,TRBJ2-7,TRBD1,TGTGCCAGCAGCCCCATGGGACAGGGGCTAAGTGAGCAGTACTTC,CASSPMGQGLSEQYF
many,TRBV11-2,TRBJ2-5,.,TGTGCCAGCAGCTCCCTTAGCGGAAGAGAGACCCAGTACTTC,CASSSLSGRETQYF
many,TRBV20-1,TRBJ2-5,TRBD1,TGCAGTGCTTACAGACAGGGATACCCTCAAGAGACCCAGTACTTC,CSAYRQGYPQETQYF
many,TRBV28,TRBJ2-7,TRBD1,TGTGCCAGCAGTTTGAACAGGGGGCTCTACGAGCAGTACTTC,CASSLNRGLYEQYF
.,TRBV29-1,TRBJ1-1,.,TGCAGCGTTGAAAGGGCTGGGGCCACTGAAGCTTTCTTT,CSVERAGATEAFF
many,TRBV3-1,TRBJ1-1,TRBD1,TGTGCCAGCAGCCAAGGGACAGGGATCGATCAGGCTTTCTTT,CASSQGTGIDQAFF
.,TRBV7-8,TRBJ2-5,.,.,CASRTMGADYTFGSGTQYF
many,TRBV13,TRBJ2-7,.,TGTGCCAGCAGCTTAGGCGGGGGCGTCTCCTACGAGCAGTACTTC,CASSLGGGVSYEQYF
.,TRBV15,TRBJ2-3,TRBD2,TGTGCCACCAGCAGAGAGGGTAGCGGGAGTCCAGATACGCAGTATTTT,CATSREGSGSPDTQYF
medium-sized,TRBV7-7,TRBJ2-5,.,TGTGCTAGCAGCCTGGGGTCAAATAGGGAGACCCAGTACTTC,CASSLGSNRETQYF
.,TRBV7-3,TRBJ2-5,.,TGTGCCAGCAGCCGGAGGGCCCAAGGAGAGACCCAGTACTTC,CASSRRAQGETQYF
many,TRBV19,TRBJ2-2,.,TGTGCCAGTAGTATAGATCCCGTGAGGACCGGGGAGCTGTTTTTT,CASSIDPVRTGELFF
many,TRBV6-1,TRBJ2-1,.,TGTGCCAGCAGACCCCTACGGGGGTCAAGGTTCAATGAGCAGTTCTTC,CASRPLRGSRFNEQFF
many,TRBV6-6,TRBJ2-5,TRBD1,TGTGCCAGCACCCAAAATAGGGGGCGAGAGACCCAGTACTTC,CASTQNRGRETQYF
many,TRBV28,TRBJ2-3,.,TGTGCCAGCAGTTTGGCAGATACGCAGTATTTT,CASSLADTQYF
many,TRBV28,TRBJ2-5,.,TGTGCCAGCAGTAACTCGGGTAGTCCAGAGACCCAGTACTTC,CASSNSGSPETQYF
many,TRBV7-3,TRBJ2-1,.,TGTGCCAGCAGCTTAAATCCGAGGGCTGAGCAGTTCTTC,CASSLNPRAEQFF
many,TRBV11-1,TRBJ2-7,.,TGTGCCAGCAGCCCTAGTCGGGGGTTCGGTTACGAGCAGTACTTC,CASSPSRGFGYEQYF
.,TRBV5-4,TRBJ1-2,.,TGTGCCAGCACCCTTGACCAGGAAAACTGTGGCTACACCTTC,CASTLDQENCGYTF
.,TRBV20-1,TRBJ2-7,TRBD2,TGCAGTGCTCCTGGGACTAGCGGACTCTACGAGCAGTACTTC,CSAPGTSGLYEQYF
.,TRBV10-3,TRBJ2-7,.,TGTGCCATCAGTGATCGCAACAGGGACTCCTCCTACGAGCAGTACTTC,CAISDRNRDSSYEQYF
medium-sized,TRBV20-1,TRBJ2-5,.,TGCAGTGCTAGAGATGAGACCCAGTACTTC,CSARDETQYF